The next 30 T cell receptor beta chains were all read from a single sample in a study of T-cell memory formation after mild COVID-19. TCRdb redid the calling of the 5' RACE reads with MiXCR, one entry per CDR3 protein. Of about 340,000 distinct CDR3 sequences in the sample, 15% to 20% are singletons; the top ten hold 20% to 25%. The material sequenced was PBMCs or a T cell subset sorted from them (not recorded which). The receptor source for this set is a man between 18 and 29 years old who had mild COVID-19 (a few samples of this study predate the infection). Cell type and time point are not known.

This clonotype was seen only a few times. The chain couples TRBV4-2 to TRBJ2-5, with TRBD2 as a possible D gene (6 bases). The CDR3 runs 15 residues. V gave up 1 base and J gave up 3 bases, with 12 bases separating them. CDR1 is LGHNA, CDR2 YNFKEQ, per germline. The CDR3 reads CASSQAGLQEETQYF. CDR3 DNA: TGTGCCAGCAGCCAAGCGGGACTGCAAGAAGAGACCCAGTACTTC.

The chain joins TRBV7-2 to TRBJ2-5; 9 bases agree with TRBD2. Germline V gene sequence: CDR1 SGHTA, CDR2 FQGNSA. This CDR3 region has 15 residues. The V and J ends lost 1 base and 4 bases, in that order; junction bases with no gene match: 4. The CDR3 region has the DNA TGTGCCAGCAGCTTAGGGGGACTAGCCGGAGAGACCCAGTACTTC. The encoded protein is CASSLGGLAGETQYF.

Comment on this clonotype: A junction boundary mismatches the germline segment, possibly from a read error. The gene calls are TRBV7-6 and TRBJ2-5; 8 nucleotides line up with TRBD2. This CDR3 comprises 19 residues. In germline, CDR1 is SGHVS, CDR2 FNYEAQ. CDR3: CASSLEAGGRSGARETKYF. CDR3 DNA sequence: TGTGCCAGCAGCTTAGAGGCGGGGGGTCGTAGCGGTGCGCGGGAGACCAAGTACTTC.

This clonotype was detected ten times or more. The chain carries TRBV7-2 and TRBJ2-1, with no clear D. Trimming removed 5 bases at V and 6 bases at J, with 5 bases between. Germline CDR1 SGHTA, CDR2 FQGNSA. This CDR3 spans 11 amino acids. The CDR3 coding sequence is TGTGCCAGCAGCCCCGCCAATGAGCAGTTCTTC. Translation: CASSPANEQFF.

The genes are TRBV20-1 and TRBJ2-1; 7 nucleotides line up with TRBD2. The V gene's germline CDR1 is DFQATT and CDR2 SNEGSKA (reference sequence). There are 13 residues in the CDR3. The junction had 6 bases not matched to a gene; V was cut back by 5 bases and J by 5 bases. The CDR3 nucleotides read TGCAGTGCTGCCGCGGGGGTTAACAATGAGCAGTTCTTC. Protein product: CSAAAGVNNEQFF.

This clonotype was observed once. V is TRBV4-2 and J is TRBJ2-5; 7 bases match TRBD2. The V gene's germline CDR1 is LGHNA and CDR2 YNFKEQ. Trimming took 0 bases from V and 5 from J; bases not matched to a gene: 12. The length of the CDR3 is 17 residues. CDR3 DNA: TGTGCCAGCAGCCAAGAGCGATCGGCCGCGGGGGTGGAGACCCAGTACTTC. This encodes CASSQERSAAGVETQYF.

The gene calls are TRBV7-6 and TRBJ2-1; D is perhaps TRBD1 (5 bases). The CDR3 extends over 15 amino acids. The V gene lost 3 bases and the J gene lost 8 bases, with 17 bases spanning the gap. Germline CDR1 is SGHVS and CDR2 is FNYEAQ. CDR3 amino acids: CASSLGLPIWDEQFF. The CDR3 bases are TGTGCCAGCAGCTTGGGGCTACCAATTTGGGATGAGCAGTTCTTC. Based on the CDR3 plus reference TRBV7-6 and TRBJ2-1, the full variable domain is GAGVSQSPRYKVTKRGQDVALRCDPISGHVSLYWYRQALGQGPEFLTYFNYEAQQDKSGLPNDRFSAERPEGSISTLTIQRTEQRDSAMYRCASSLGLPIWDEQFFGPGTRLTVL.

The rearrangement uses TRBV4-1 and TRBJ1-2; a possible D gene is TRBD1 (5 bases). The CDR3 sequence is 15 residues long. Germline V gives CDR1 MGHRA, CDR2 YSYEKL. The V and J ends lost 0 bases and 4 bases respectively, with 12 bases between them. The CDR3 bases are TGCGCCAGCAGCCAAGAAAGGGGCCTGGGCTATGGCTACACCTTC. Amino acid sequence: CASSQERGLGYGYTF.

V and J are TRBV7-2 and TRBJ1-1; D is unclear. The CDR3 loop spans 14 amino acids. Trimming left V 5 bases short and J 1 base short, with 11 bases between. Germline-derived CDR1 and CDR2 are SGHTA and FQGNSA. As DNA, the CDR3 is TGTGCCAGCAGCGACGGGGTCGCGAACACTGAAGCTTTCTTT. Translating gives CASSDGVANTEAFF.

This clonotype occurred a few times. The chain joins TRBV9 to TRBJ1-1; 7 bases map to TRBD1. The CDR3 consists of 12 residues. Germline assignment: CDR1 SGDLS and CDR2 YYNGEE. The V and J ends lost 0 bases and 10 bases, in that order; junction bases with no gene match: 3. In nucleotides, the CDR3 is TGTGCCAGCAGCGTAGGACAGGGTCGAGCTTTCTTT. Its translation is CASSVGQGRAFF. The full variable domain, in which reference TRBV9 and TRBJ1-1 provide the parts outside the CDR3, is DSGVTQTPKHLITATGQRVTLRCSPRSGDLSVYWYQQSLDQGLQFLIQYYNGEERAKGNILERFSAQQFPDLHSELNLSSLELGDSALYFCASSVGQGRAFFGQGTRLTVV.

Many counts were recorded for this clonotype. V gene TRBV11-2 combines with J gene TRBJ2-1; 7 bases agree with TRBD1. With 1 base clipped from V and 6 bases from J, the junction kept 6 bases outside the gene matches. This CDR3 region has 15 residues. CDR1 is SGHAT, CDR2 FQNNGV, per germline. The CDR3 bases are TGTGCCAGCAGCTTAGGGTGGACAGGTATCAATGAGCAGTTCTTC. Translation: CASSLGWTGINEQFF.

This clonotype was observed a handful of times. J is TRBJ2-3 and V is TRBV3-1; D not resolved. The CDR3 has 15 amino acids. Germline lookup yields CDR1 LGHDT and CDR2 YNNKEL (reference sequence). V lost 0 bases and J 5 bases, leaving 12 bases between the germline ends. CDR3 sequence: CASSQENLKVDTQYF. The CDR3 nucleotides read TGTGCCAGCAGCCAAGAAAACCTAAAGGTAGATACGCAGTATTTT.

The J gene is TRBJ2-1, the V gene TRBV5-1; 7 bases align to TRBD2. Germline V CDR1 and CDR2: SGHRS, YFSETQ. V was pared by 5 bases and J by 1 base, with 3 bases of the junction left unmatched. This CDR3 comprises 14 residues. CDR3: CASRRRGSYNEQFF. The CDR3 DNA follows: TGCGCCAGCAGGCGGCGGGGGTCCTACAATGAGCAGTTCTTC.

V usage is TRBV10-2 and J usage is TRBJ2-7; D may correspond to TRBD1 or TRBD2 (5 bases each). CDR1 and CDR2 (germline): WSHSY, SAAADI. CDR3 size: 16 residues. The V and J ends lost 2 bases and 2 bases respectively, with 16 bases between them. CDR3 in amino acids: CASSERDLIYAYEQYV. The CDR3 DNA is TGCGCCAGCAGTGAGAGGGACCTGATATACGCCTACGAGCAGTACGTC.

The chain is built from TRBV6-5 and TRBJ1-1; 7 nucleotides align to TRBD1. The CDR3 runs 15 residues. Looked up from germline, CDR1 is MNHEY and CDR2 is SVGAGI. V was pared by 5 bases and J by 5 bases, with 11 bases of the junction left unmatched. The CDR3 loop is CASSNTFRGSTEAFF. In nucleotides, the CDR3 is TGTGCCAGCAGTAACACATTCAGGGGGTCGACTGAAGCTTTCTTT.

This chain joins TRBV7-9 and TRBJ1-2, with 7 nucleotides matching TRBD1. CDR1 is SEHNR, CDR2 FQNEAQ, per germline (reference sequence). This CDR3 has 12 residues. Germline trimming cut 10 bases from V and 6 bases from J; bases unmatched to any gene: 8. Written as DNA, the CDR3 is TGTGCCATCATCGACAGGGTAGATGGCTACACCTTC. Its translation is CAIIDRVDGYTF.

The rearrangement links TRBV5-6 to TRBJ1-4; 9 bases are shared with TRBD1. The CDR3 totals 14 residues. Trimming cost V 3 bases and J 8 bases; bases outside gene matches: 5. The germline gives CDR1 SGHDT, CDR2 YYEEEE. DNA for the CDR3: TGTGCCAGCAGCTGGGGACAGGGAGACGAAAAACTGTTTTTT. Its translation: CASSWGQGDEKLFF.

This clonotype was detected ten times or more. The chain links TRBV7-2 to TRBJ2-5; 8 nucleotides match TRBD2. V was pared by 6 bases and J by 2 bases, with 5 bases of the junction left unmatched. Per germline, CDR1 SGHTA and CDR2 FQGNSA. CDR3 length: 14 residues. The CDR3 spells CASSRPGGQETQYF. CDR3 DNA: TGTGCCAGCAGTCGTCCGGGGGGGCAAGAGACCCAGTACTTC.

V gene TRBV21-1 combines with J gene TRBJ1-6; TRBD1 is taken as the D call from the table, unchecked against the DNA. TRBV21-1 is recorded as a pseudogene. The CDR3 covers 16 residues. The CDR3 DNA sequence: TGTGCCAGCAGCCCCGAAGATGGGGCGAGAGATTCACCCCTCCACTTT. Translation: CASSPEDGARDSPLHF.

This clonotype showed up just a few times. This chain uses TRBV7-9 with TRBJ1-5; D gene uncertain. CDR1 and CDR2 (germline): SEHNR, FQNEAQ (reference sequence). V lost 1 base and J lost 7, with 8 bases in between. This CDR3 spans 13 amino acids. The DNA of the CDR3 is TGTGCCAGCAGCTTAGAAGGGATCCAGCCCCAGCATTTT. It specifies CASSLEGIQPQHF.

The genes are TRBV10-3 and TRBJ1-2; D is uncertain. Germline-derived CDR1 and CDR2 are ENHRY and SYGVKD. The CDR3 contains 14 residues. V was pared by 6 bases and J by 4 bases, with 15 bases between. The CDR3 loop is CAIRAPTLFYGYTF. The CDR3 DNA sequence: TGTGCCATCAGGGCACCGACCCTCTTCTATGGCTACACCTTC.

The chain links TRBV9 to TRBJ1-2; no definite D call. Trimming cost V 4 bases and J 10 bases, with 14 bases left between them. CDR3 length: 12 amino acids. CDR1 and CDR2 (germline): SGDLS, YYNGEE. In DNA form, the CDR3 reads TGTGCCAGCAGCCCCCAACATGGGGTCTACACCTTC. This sequence encodes CASSPQHGVYTF.

J is TRBJ1-6 and V is TRBV14; no reliable D call. This CDR3 spans 13 amino acids. Germline assignment: CDR1 SGHDN and CDR2 FVKESK. V gave up 0 bases and J gave up 9 bases, with 6 bases separating them. The CDR3 sequence is CASSQDQFSPLHF. The DNA for the CDR3 is TGTGCCAGCAGCCAAGATCAATTTTCACCCCTCCACTTT.

The chain is built from TRBV4-3 and TRBJ2-4; 9 bases align to TRBD1. Looked up from germline, CDR1 is LGHNA and CDR2 is YSLEER. V lost 11 bases and J lost 0; bases outside the gene matches: 2. The CDR3 totals 13 residues. Here the CDR3 DNA reads TGCGCCGGGACAGGGTTAGCCAAAAACATTCAGTACTTC. This sequence encodes CAGTGLAKNIQYF.

The rearrangement joins TRBV12-3 or TRBV12-4 to TRBJ1-5; D call uncertain. Between the trimmed V and J ends, which lost 4 bases and 3 bases, there was a span of 10 bases. The CDR3 totals 14 residues. In DNA form, the CDR3 reads TGTGCCAGCAGTTACACAGTACACAATCAGCCCCAGCATTTT. Protein product: CASSYTVHNQPQHF.

Many counts were recorded for this clonotype. The chain employs TRBV5-1 and TRBJ1-2; D possibly corresponds to TRBD1 (5 bases). This CDR3 has 14 amino acids. Trimming removed 4 bases from V and 0 bases from J, with 10 bases in between. Germline V gene sequence: CDR1 SGHRS, CDR2 YFSETQ. CDR3: CASSLTASNYGYTF. The CDR3 DNA follows: TGCGCCAGCAGCCTGACAGCATCTAACTATGGCTACACCTTC.

This clonotype was seen a few times. V gene TRBV7-9 combines with J gene TRBJ1-6; D is possibly TRBD1 (6 bases). From germline, CDR1 is SEHNR and CDR2 FQNEAQ (reference sequence). The ends were cut back, 2 bases at V and 6 bases at J, with 8 bases in the middle. CDR3 length: 14 residues. This chain's CDR3 is CASSLTGLNSPLHF. CDR3 nucleotides: TGTGCCAGCAGCTTAACAGGGCTTAATTCACCCCTCCACTTT.

This clonotype was detected a few times. The chain has TRBV3-1 and TRBJ1-5, with D possibly TRBD1 on 5 matching bases. The germline V gene encodes CDR1 LGHDT and CDR2 YNNKEL (reference sequence). The CDR3 consists of 15 residues. V dropped 1 base and J dropped 7 bases, with 14 bases sitting between them. The CDR3 protein is CASSQGPGGWQPQHF. The CDR3 nucleotides are TGTGCCAGCAGCCAAGGTCCGGGGGGGTGGCAGCCCCAGCATTTT.

The J gene is TRBJ1-5, the V gene TRBV6-5; D unclear. Germline assignment: CDR1 MNHEY and CDR2 SVGAGI. V was trimmed by 2 bases and J by 7 bases, leaving 9 bases between them. The CDR3 has 13 residues. This chain's CDR3 is CASSYRRLQPQHF. CDR3 nucleotides: TGTGCCAGCAGTTACCGGAGACTCCAGCCCCAGCATTTT.

This clonotype has just a few counts. The chain is built from TRBV12-3 or TRBV12-4 and TRBJ2-1, with D unclear. This CDR3 is 12 amino acids long. Trimming took off 1 base at V and 8 bases at J, with 6 bases between the two ends. This chain's CDR3 is CASSLVGDEQFF. In DNA form, the CDR3 reads TGTGCCAGCAGTTTAGTTGGGGATGAGCAGTTCTTC.